The present entry profiles one TCR beta chain with its context. Its antigen specificity is not known. Base qualities are not recorded, but no much larger clone differs from it by a single base. V loses 11 bases, J loses 1 base, and the germline ends lie 15 bases apart. From its cysteine to its phenylalanine, the CDR3 spans 13 amino acids. Only the CDR3 DNA is retained, 39 bases long and in frame from the first base. As encoded in the germline V gene, CDR1 is SNHLY while CDR2 is FYNNEI. Sequencer: Illumina HiSeq 1500. TCRdb cleaned the public reads at Q25 with fastp, built clones with MiXCR and kept in-frame beta chains. Each record represents a unique CDR3 protein, reported with the most common genes and DNA among its rows. Recorded for this sample are around 750,000 distinct CDR3 sequences; about 30% of them occurred a single time. Around an eighth of the sample comes from the top ten. The data were taken from a study of T cell repertoires in cytomegalovirus infection (dated by TCRdb to between 2019 and 2020). Some background on the complete study: Peptide stimulations targeted recently identified HLA-C-restricted CMV epitopes, whose presentation resists viral immunomodulation, together with well-studied HLA-B-restricted epitopes. Because public TCR beta signatures pointed to carriage of CMV infection together with the matching HLA type, the HLA type of each donor mattered for the analysis.

The treatment or condition tag for this specimen amounts to: in vitro stimulation with specific CMV peptide epitopes to enrich CMV-specific T cells. Findings and caveats that apply to the study as a whole: The ex vivo response was dominated by HLA-C-restricted CMV-specific TCR beta clonotypes, which also provided the single most frequent clonotype in two of eight donors. Cumulative frequency of public TCR beta family members discriminated carriers of CMV infection plus the relevant HLA type in this cohort and an independent approximately 370-donor cohort.

The rearranged chain carries TRBV2 and TRBJ2-7; TRBD2 is a weak D gene call, 6 bases matching. The sequence was collected from a human donor in good health (CMV status not recorded). Some clones in this sample may be carry-over from other donors' samples. The specimen comprised cultured CD8+ T cells from PBMCs, sampled from culture after CMV antigen stimulation. The DNA sequence is given as TGTGCCCTCTCGGCGGGGCGTTCCTACGAGCAGTACTTC. Translated, it reads CALSAGRSYEQYF.